This is a list of T cell receptor beta chains from one sample in a study of T cell changes during pregnancy in multiple sclerosis. The assay was immunoSEQ multiplex PCR, and TCRdb's table has in-frame clones only and misses some. The sample consists of tens of thousands of clones, approximately 92% of them appearing once. Sequencing was performed on CD8+ T cells from peripheral blood mononuclear cells, taken in the third trimester of pregnancy. These receptors all come from a female donor in good health, enrolled as a control in a pregnancy study. CDR3s include the opening cysteine and the closing phenylalanine or tryptophan. D genes are given only for firm matches. Not every row has a clone size; where given, it reads once, few, many or a size class.

abundance,j_gene,v_gene,d_gene,CDR3aa,CDR3nt
NA,TRBJ2-7,TRBV2,TRBD1,CASSESGGEDEQYF,TGTGCCAGCAGTGAGTCAGGGGGTGAGGACGAGCAGTACTTC
NA,TRBJ2-7,TRBV6-5,TRBD1,CASSYGTGVFYEQYF,TGTGCCAGCAGTTACGGAACAGGGGTGTTCTACGAGCAGTACTTC
NA,TRBJ2-1,TRBV9,TRBD1,CASSASSGQGYNEQFF,TGTGCCAGCAGCGCCTCATCGGGACAGGGGTACAATGAGCAGTTCTTC
NA,TRBJ1-1,TRBV4-2,NA,CASSQVSAGAEAFF,TGTGCCAGCAGCCAAGTGAGCGCCGGGGCTGAAGCTTTCTTT
NA,TRBJ2-7,TRBV30,TRBD1,CAWSRGLGEQYF,TGTGCCTGGAGTAGGGGGCTGGGGGAGCAGTACTTC
NA,TRBJ1-6,TRBV4-1,NA,CASSPGGQGGSPLHF,TGCGCCAGCAGCCCCGGGGGGCAGGGTGGCTCACCCCTCCACTTT
NA,TRBJ2-5,TRBV2,TRBD2,CASSEALTSEVETQYF,TGTGCCAGCAGTGAAGCACTGACTAGCGAGGTTGAGACCCAGTACTTC
NA,TRBJ2-3,TRBV11-3,TRBD1,CASSPGTGGATDTQYF,TGTGCCAGCAGCCCCGGGACAGGGGGGGCCACAGATACGCAGTATTTT
NA,TRBJ2-7,TRBV7-8,TRBD1,CASSPGTGAYEQYF,TGTGCCAGCAGCCCAGGGACAGGCGCCTACGAGCAGTACTTC
once,TRBJ2-2,TRBV7-2,TRBD2,CASSLARGGNTGELFF,TGTGCCAGCAGCTTAGCACGGGGGGGGAACACCGGGGAGCTGTTTTTT
NA,TRBJ2-3,TRBV7-6,NA,CASSLDSLDPNTQYF,TGTGCCAGCAGCTTGGATTCGCTAGATCCCAATACGCAGTATTTT
NA,TRBJ2-1,TRBV27,NA,CASETGQEQFF,TGTGCCTCAGAAACGGGACAAGAGCAGTTCTTC
NA,TRBJ2-7,TRBV4-1,TRBD1,CASSQGTGSAFEQYF,TGCGCCAGCAGCCAAGGGACAGGGTCGGCGTTCGAGCAGTACTTC
NA,TRBJ2-7,TRBV30,TRBD2,CASYQAGGFAGEQYF,TGTGCCTCCTATCAAGCGGGGGGTTTTGCAGGCGAGCAGTACTTC
NA,TRBJ2-1,TRBV9,NA,CASSVPDNEQFF,TGTGCCAGCAGCGTACCTGACAATGAGCAGTTCTTC
few,TRBJ1-2,TRBV6-5,TRBD1,CASSPGGQGYGYTF,TGTGCCAGCAGCCCAGGAGGACAGGGCTATGGCTACACCTTC
once,TRBJ2-5,TRBV7-8,TRBD2,CASSLIPSGEQETQYF,TGTGCCAGCAGCTTGATTCCTAGCGGGGAACAAGAGACCCAGTACTTC
NA,TRBJ2-2,TRBV4-3,TRBD1,CASSQDPGQTNTGELFF,TGCGCCAGCAGCCAAGATCCGGGACAGACGAACACCGGGGAGCTGTTTTTT
NA,TRBJ2-7,TRBV29-1,TRBD2,CSVGGEGYEQYF,TGCAGCGTTGGCGGGGAGGGCTACGAGCAGTACTTC
NA,TRBJ1-5,TRBV7-2,NA,CASSLGGPHDQPQHF,TGTGCCAGCAGCTTAGGGGGGCCCCATGATCAGCCCCAGCATTTT
NA,TRBJ2-3,TRBV9,TRBD2,CASNPNRGGIDTQYF,TGTGCCAGCAACCCAAATCGGGGGGGAATTGATACGCAGTATTTT
NA,TRBJ2-5,TRBV30,TRBD1,CAWISGTGVKTQYF,TGTGCCTGGATTTCCGGGACAGGGGTAAAGACCCAGTACTTC
NA,TRBJ2-7,TRBV10-3,NA,CAISEREAYEQYF,TGTGCCATCAGTGAGAGGGAGGCGTACGAGCAGTACTTC
NA,TRBJ1-2,TRBV4-3,NA,CASSQDLEGYGYTF,TGCGCCAGCAGCCAAGATTTGGAGGGCTATGGCTACACCTTC
NA,TRBJ1-5,TRBV9,TRBD1,CASSVTGDQPQHF,TGTGCCAGCAGCGTTACAGGGGATCAGCCCCAGCATTTT
NA,TRBJ2-5,TRBV4-1,NA,CASSQGGETQYF,TGCGCCAGCAGCCAAGGCGGAGAGACCCAGTACTTC
NA,TRBJ2-7,TRBV4-3,NA,CASSQDRGSYEQYF,TGCGCCAGCAGCCAAGATAGGGGTTCCTACGAGCAGTACTTC
NA,TRBJ2-7,TRBV25-1,NA,CASSEWVSGSYEQYF,TGTGCCAGCAGTGAATGGGTTTCCGGGTCCTACGAGCAGTACTTC
NA,TRBJ1-3,TRBV4-2,NA,CASSEEASTVFGNTIYF,TGTGCCAGCAGCGAAGAGGCATCGACAGTCTTTGGAAACACCATATATTTT
NA,TRBJ1-6,TRBV4-3,NA,CASSQDTLWTDYNSPLHF,TGCGCCAGCAGCCAAGATACCCTATGGACAGATTATAATTCACCCCTCCACTTT
NA,TRBJ1-2,TRBV13,NA,CASSLLEGDRYGYTF,TGTGCCAGCAGCTTACTTGAGGGGGACCGATATGGCTACACCTTC
NA,TRBJ2-1,TRBV6-5,NA,CATNSGAYNEQFF,TGTGCCACCAATAGCGGTGCCTACAATGAGCAGTTCTTC
NA,TRBJ2-1,TRBV11-3,TRBD2,CASGLAGGPSHEQFF,TGTGCCAGCGGATTAGCGGGGGGGCCGAGCCATGAGCAGTTCTTC
NA,TRBJ1-5,TRBV12-5,TRBD1,CASGLSGQGGNQPQHF,TGTGCTAGTGGTTTGTCGGGACAGGGAGGCAATCAGCCCCAGCATTTT
NA,TRBJ1-3,TRBV4-3,NA,CASSQDPGAPGNTIYF,TGCGCCAGCAGCCAAGATCCAGGGGCGCCTGGAAACACCATATATTTT
NA,TRBJ2-7,TRBV12-5,TRBD1,CASGLGGTGRWSEQYF,TGTGCTAGTGGTTTGGGGGGGACAGGCCGGTGGTCCGAGCAGTACTTC
NA,TRBJ2-7,TRBV9,TRBD2,CASSVGGGTYEQYF,TGTGCCAGCAGCGTAGGCGGGGGGACCTACGAGCAGTACTTC
NA,TRBJ2-7,TRBV9,TRBD1,CASSQGQGYDEQYF,TGTGCCAGCAGCCAGGGACAGGGGTACGACGAGCAGTACTTC
NA,TRBJ1-3,TRBV6-1,NA,CASSERWLTAVMAIYF,TGTGCCAGCAGTGAAAGATGGCTTACCGCTGTTATGGCCATATATTTT
NA,TRBJ2-7,TRBV29-1,NA,CSVEGGGQGRYEQYF,TGCAGCGTTGAAGGGGGGGGACAAGGTCGGTACGAGCAGTACTTC
NA,TRBJ1-3,TRBV21-1,NA,CASSKEVRPDRGKRSGNTIYF,TGTGCCAGCAGCAAAGAAGTTAGACCGGACAGGGGGAAAAGATCTGGAAACACCATATATTTT
NA,TRBJ1-3,TRBV6-5,NA,CASRAVTGNTIYF,TGTGCCAGCAGGGCGGTAACTGGAAACACCATATATTTT
NA,TRBJ2-6,TRBV9,NA,CASSVGLSGSGANVLTF,TGTGCCAGCAGCGTAGGACTTTCGGGCTCTGGGGCCAACGTCCTGACTTTC
NA,TRBJ2-3,TRBV13,TRBD1,CASSWGQPSTDTQYF,TGTGCCAGCAGCTGGGGACAGCCTAGCACAGATACGCAGTATTTT
few,TRBJ1-4,TRBV25-1,NA,CASSEFVQEKLFF,TGTGCCAGCAGTGAATTCGTGCAGGAAAAACTGTTTTTT
NA,TRBJ2-1,TRBV6-5,NA,CASRPRGTPNEQFF,TGTGCCAGCAGACCCCGGGGGACCCCCAATGAGCAGTTCTTC
NA,TRBJ1-1,TRBV10-3,TRBD1,CAISGGQANTEAFF,TGTGCCATCAGTGGGGGACAGGCCAACACTGAAGCTTTCTTT
NA,TRBJ1-2,TRBV27,NA,CASSLSSTGNYGYTF,TGTGCCAGCAGTTTATCAAGCACAGGGAACTATGGCTACACCTTC
few,TRBJ2-3,TRBV7-2,NA,CASSLPGGEDTQYF,TGTGCCAGCAGCTTACCCGGGGGTGAAGATACGCAGTATTTT
NA,TRBJ2-3,TRBV7-9,TRBD2,CASSGLAGGSSTDTQYF,TGTGCCAGCAGCGGACTAGCGGGGGGTTCTAGCACAGATACGCAGTATTTT
NA,TRBJ1-5,TRBV6-5,NA,CASSYGRDQPQHF,TGTGCCAGCAGTTACGGGCGGGATCAGCCCCAGCATTTT
NA,TRBJ2-1,TRBV7-6,TRBD2,CASSLVGRGLVDEQFF,TGTGCCAGCAGCTTAGTGGGGCGGGGGTTAGTGGATGAGCAGTTCTTC
NA,TRBJ1-1,TRBV5-6,NA,CASSFPGGMPEAFF,TGTGCCAGCAGCTTTCCGGGGGGGATGCCTGAAGCTTTCTTT